This T cell receptor beta chain stems from a study of human T cells and chemical hapten exposure. Study context: An area of 2 cm by 2 cm on upper inner arm skin received 2% DPC for sensitization.

The CDR3 spans 13 residues. V lost 7 bases and J 5 bases, leaving 13 bases between the germline ends. Germline V gene data show CDR1 as SEHNR and CDR2 as FQNEAQ (reference sequence). TCRdb independently ran MiXCR on the RACE reads; one entry per CDR3 protein. The repertoire holds 300,000 to 450,000 distinct CDR3 sequences, around 5.5% seen once, with 2.6% in the top ten. Sample time point: pre-sensitization, week 0. The treatment was: therapeutic diphenylcyclopropenone sensitization with weekly scalp DPC. The study enrolled 18 to 70-year-old alopecia patients suitable for DPC. The specimen was whole blood, collected in connection with sensitization to the hapten diphenylcyclopropenone (DPC). J is TRBJ2-3 and V is TRBV7-9; the D is unclear. The origin of this receptor is a woman in her fifties or sixties with alopecia areata. Some clones in this sample may be carry-over from other donors' samples. The CDR3 bases are TGTGCCAGCACACCGGGCCTCTTAGATACGCAGTATTTT. It translates to CASTPGLLDTQYF.